These 24 T cell receptor beta chains share one sample of origin, sequenced in a study of blood T cell repertoires in COVID-19. Profiled with immunoSEQ multiplex PCR; TCRdb holds only in-frame clones, not every one. In the table there are 85,000 to 130,000 clones, around 90% of which are singletons. The sample taken for sequencing was peripheral blood. These receptors all stem from an older woman with acute or convalescent COVID-19.

The chain is built from TRBV19 and TRBJ2-4, with 7 bases aligning to TRBD1. V shed 6 bases, J shed 7 bases, and the junction held 0 bases outside the gene matches. The CDR3 is made up of 11 amino acids. Germline-derived CDR1 and CDR2 are LNHDA and SQIVND (reference sequence). The CDR3 coding sequence is TGTGCCAGTAGACAGGGGAACATTCAGTACTTC. Translated: CASRQGNIQYF.

The chain recombines TRBV10-3 with TRBJ1-1; D not resolved. Germline assignment: CDR1 ENHRY and CDR2 SYGVKD. This CDR3 has 14 amino acids. V gave up 0 bases and J gave up 5 bases, with 10 bases separating them. The CDR3 DNA is TGTGCCATCAGTGAGTCGGAGGGAGTAACTGAAGCTTTCTTT. Encoded protein: CAISESEGVTEAFF.

This chain uses TRBV3-1 (or the pseudogene TRBV3-2) with TRBJ1-5; the match to TRBD1 covers 9 bases. V was pared by 0 bases and J by 7 bases, with 4 bases of the junction left unmatched. Per the germline V gene, CDR1 is LGHDT and CDR2 is YNNKEL (reference sequence). The CDR3 runs to 15 residues. CDR3 in DNA: TGTGCCAGCAGCCAAGATCACAGGGGGCGACAGCCCCAGCATTTT. Translated, it gives CASSQDHRGRQPQHF.

The chain recombines TRBV4-1 with TRBJ1-1, with D uncertain. The length of the CDR3 is 18 residues. V was pared by 0 bases and J by 1 base, with 18 bases between. CDR1 and CDR2 (germline): MGHRA, YSYEKL. The chain's CDR3 is CASSQDVSGSAGNTEAFF. The CDR3 region has the DNA TGCGCCAGCAGCCAAGATGTTTCCGGTAGCGCGGGGAACACTGAAGCTTTCTTT.

The V call is TRBV30, the J call TRBJ2-3; D is perhaps TRBD1 (6 bases). Trimming took off 2 bases at V and 4 bases at J, with 16 bases between the two ends. Germline CDR1 and CDR2: GTSNPN and SVGIG (reference sequence). The CDR3 totals 15 residues. CDR3 in DNA: TGTGCCTGGAGTACTGGCCAGGGGTCCCCAGATACGCAGTATTTT. Protein: CAWSTGQGSPDTQYF.

The rearrangement links TRBV28 to TRBJ1-1, with D possibly matching TRBD1 (6 bases). CDR3 length equals 11 residues. CDR1 is MDHEN, CDR2 SYDVKM, per germline. With 5 bases removed from V and 8 bases from J, the gap between germline ends came to 9 bases. CDR3 nucleotide sequence: TGTGCCAGCAGTGGACAGAGGGAAGCTTTCTTT. Translated, it gives CASSGQREAFF. The full variable domain, rest sourced from reference TRBV28 and TRBJ1-1, is DVKVTQSSRYLVKRTGEKVFLECVQDMDHENMFWYRQDPGLGLRLIYFSYDVKMKEKGDIPEGYSVSREKKERFSLILESASTNQTSMYLCASSGQREAFFGQGTRLTVV.

The sample holds one count of this clone. The V call is TRBV10-3, the J call TRBJ2-1; TRBD2 matches at 10 bases. V lost 2 bases, J lost 3 bases, and 1 base stayed unmatched. This CDR3 is 15 amino acids long. Germline values: CDR1 ENHRY, CDR2 SYGVKD. The CDR3 coding sequence is TGTGCCATCAGTGAGGTAGCGGGGGGCTACAATGAGCAGTTCTTC. Amino acids: CAISEVAGGYNEQFF.

J is TRBJ1-1 and V is TRBV5-1; 7 nucleotides line up with TRBD1. The CDR3 extends over 14 amino acids. V lost 4 bases and J lost 5; bases outside the gene matches: 8. Germline V gives CDR1 SGHRS, CDR2 YFSETQ. For the CDR3, the DNA is TGCGCCAGCAGCCATACAGGGGTGACTACTGAAGCTTTCTTT. Translated, it gives CASSHTGVTTEAFF.

The gene calls are TRBV13 and TRBJ1-2; TRBD1 matches 9 bases. V lost 3 bases, J lost 0 bases, and 2 bases stayed unmatched. Germline CDR1 PRHDT, CDR2 FYEKMQ (reference sequence). The CDR3 has 15 amino acids. CDR3 bases: TGTGCCAGCAGCTTTGGGACAGGGTCTAACTATGGCTACACCTTC. It yields the protein CASSFGTGSNYGYTF.

The gene calls are TRBV19 and TRBJ1-4, with TRBD1 matching over 7 bases. Germline CDR1 and CDR2: LNHDA and SQIVND (reference sequence). CDR3 size: 16 residues. The V and J ends lost 7 bases and 3 bases, in that order; junction bases with no gene match: 11. CDR3 nucleotides: TGTGCCAGTAAATCGGGAGGGGGCGGCTCTAATGAAAAACTGTTTTTT. Translation gives CASKSGGGGSNEKLFF.

The CDR3 protein is CSASSGSRQDTQYF. CDR3 nucleotide sequence: TGCAGCGCCTCTAGCGGGAGTAGGCAAGATACGCAGTATTTT. The J gene is TRBJ2-3, the V gene TRBV29-1; 10 positions match TRBD2. Germline CDR1 is SQVTM and CDR2 is ANQGSEA. With 7 bases clipped from V and 5 bases from J, the junction kept 9 bases outside the gene matches. The length of the CDR3 is 14 residues.

The chain carries TRBV7-8 and TRBJ2-7, with a possible D match to TRBD2 (5 bases). Trimming took off 0 bases at V and 4 bases at J, with 13 bases between the two ends. The germline gives CDR1 SGHVS, CDR2 FQNEAQ. The CDR3 is 15 amino acids. The CDR3 DNA reads as TGTGCCAGCAGCTTAGCAGGCGGGTCTCCTTACGAGCAGTACGTC. This translates into CASSLAGGSPYEQYV.

The rearrangement links TRBV19 to TRBJ1-2; no clear D. In germline, CDR1 is LNHDA, CDR2 SQIVND (reference sequence). Trimming took off 2 bases at V and 7 bases at J, with 11 bases between the two ends. This CDR3 is built from 13 residues. The DNA for the CDR3 is TGTGCCAGTAGTATAATACAGTCAAGTGGCTACACCTTC. This translates into CASSIIQSSGYTF.

The chain recombines TRBV15 with TRBJ1-1, with D unclear. The germline V gene encodes CDR1 LNHNV and CDR2 YYDKDF (reference sequence). CDR3 length: 13 residues. Trimming pared 0 bases from V and 10 bases from J, leaving 12 bases between. CDR3: CATSREAPRGAFF. The CDR3 DNA sequence: TGTGCCACCAGCAGAGAAGCACCGCGCGGAGCTTTCTTT.

The chain employs TRBV15 and TRBJ2-1; 13 bases agree with TRBD2. Germline CDR1 and CDR2: LNHNV and YYDKDF (reference sequence). This CDR3 spans 18 amino acids. V lost 0 bases to trimming and J lost 4 bases; unmatched junction nucleotides: 6. This CDR3 reads CATSRDWTSGRRYNEQFF. The CDR3 DNA is TGTGCCACCAGCAGAGATTGGACTAGCGGGAGAAGGTACAATGAGCAGTTCTTC.

The genes are TRBV5-1 and TRBJ1-4; D is possibly TRBD1 (6 bases). This CDR3 has 16 amino acids. Trimming stripped 5 bases from V and 2 bases from J, with 16 bases between. In germline, CDR1 is SGHRS, CDR2 YFSETQ. The CDR3 nucleotides read TGCGCCAGCAGTTCACAGGGAATCGCCACTAATGAAAAACTGTTTTTT. It yields the protein CASSSQGIATNEKLFF.

This clone was seen just once. This chain links TRBV7-9 with TRBJ1-2; 7 nucleotides match TRBD1. This CDR3 spans 19 amino acids. Germline V gene sequence: CDR1 SEHNR, CDR2 FQNEAQ (reference sequence). The trim removed 5 bases at V and 4 bases at J, leaving 22 bases unmatched. CDR3 sequence: CASSPNRGRARLGFYGYTF. CDR3 DNA sequence: TGTGCCAGCAGCCCAAACAGGGGAAGAGCAAGACTGGGGTTCTATGGCTACACCTTC.

This sequence joins TRBV10-1 and TRBJ2-1; D not resolved. The V gene lost 3 bases and the J gene lost 0 bases, with 6 bases spanning the gap. Germline V gives CDR1 WNHNN, CDR2 SYGVQD (reference sequence). This CDR3 is built from 14 residues. CDR3 nucleotide sequence: TGCGCCAGCAGTGAAGTTAGCTCCTACAATGAGCAGTTCTTC. Amino acid sequence: CASSEVSSYNEQFF.

The chain recombines TRBV9 with TRBJ1-1; 9 positions match TRBD1. The CDR3 totals 20 residues. From germline, CDR1 is SGDLS and CDR2 YYNGEE. V lost 1 base and J lost 1; bases outside the gene matches: 17. CDR3 amino acids: CASSVRRSRDREWRNTEAFF. DNA of the CDR3: TGTGCCAGCAGCGTACGAAGAAGCCGGGACAGGGAGTGGAGGAACACTGAAGCTTTCTTT.

The chain employs TRBV5-1 and TRBJ1-1, with D possibly matching TRBD1 (5 bases). Per germline, CDR1 SGHRS and CDR2 YFSETQ. V gave up 4 bases and J gave up 0 bases, with 22 bases separating them. This CDR3 contains 18 residues. The CDR3 here is CASSPELGGVGVNTEAFF. DNA for the CDR3: TGCGCCAGCAGCCCTGAGCTTGGAGGGGTCGGCGTGAACACTGAAGCTTTCTTT.

In its sample, this clone was seen once. The V and J genes are TRBV3-1 (or the pseudogene TRBV3-2) and TRBJ1-3, with a tentative D call TRBD1 (6 bases). The CDR3 has 16 residues. Per the germline V gene, CDR1 is LGHDT and CDR2 is YNNKEL (reference sequence). Trimming pared 6 bases from V and 0 bases from J, leaving 15 bases between. The DNA of the CDR3 is TGTGCCAGCAGTCATAACAGGGCGATCTCTGGAAACACCATATATTTT. Amino acid sequence: CASSHNRAISGNTIYF.

This chain connects TRBV3-1 (or the pseudogene TRBV3-2) to TRBJ2-3, with TRBD1 matching 10 bases. Per germline, CDR1 LGHDT and CDR2 YNNKEL (reference sequence). Trimming at V came to 6 bases and at J to 9 bases, leaving 15 bases not matched to a gene. The length of the CDR3 is 16 residues. CDR3 loop: CASRPSGTGERSTQYF. DNA of the CDR3: TGTGCCAGCAGACCTTCTGGGACAGGGGAAAGGTCGACGCAGTATTTT.

Only one count was recorded for this clone. This chain links TRBV19 with TRBJ1-5; no firm D call. The CDR3 is made up of 14 amino acids. Deletions cut 6 bases from V and 4 bases from J, with 13 bases between. Per the germline V gene, CDR1 is LNHDA and CDR2 is SQIVND (reference sequence). CDR3 protein: CASSLRVANQPQHF. CDR3 nucleotides: TGTGCCAGTAGCCTCCGGGTGGCAAATCAGCCCCAGCATTTT.

Regarding this clone: An end of the junction does not agree with germline; a read error may underlie this. CDR3 residues: CASSPDRRQPHF. The CDR3 DNA reads TGCGCCAGCAGCCCTGACAGGCGGCAACCACACTTT. The J gene is TRBJ1-1, the V gene TRBV5-1, with a weak D call TRBD1 (6 bases). The germline V gene encodes CDR1 SGHRS and CDR2 YFSETQ. This CDR3 contains 12 residues. The full variable domain, in which reference TRBV5-1 and TRBJ1-1 provide the parts outside the CDR3, is KAGVTQTPRYLIKTRGQQVTLSCSPISGHRSVSWYQQTPGQGLQFLFEYFSETQRNKGNFPGRFSGRQFSNSRSEMNVSTLELGDSALYLCASSPDRRQPHFGQGTRLTVV.